This paragraph reports one T cell receptor beta chain. Its antigen remains unidentified. These data come from a study of cytomegalovirus exposure and HLA in healthy donors. Study-level information: An analysis done earlier identified more than 90 million unique TCR beta sequences from 200 million or so T cells.

Study results and limitations: Productive status was seen about 87% or about 30% of the time for most TCR beta V segments in an earlier analysis.

Primers: 60 Vbeta forward and 13 Jbeta reverse. In the original processing: About 11 million of some 80 million unique TCR beta chains were shared, per a later count. The protocol was immunoSEQ multiplex PCR, while the TCRdb copy is restricted to in-frame clones and leaves out a portion. V, J and clone size are taken as reported in that table, and D and trimming were inferred from the DNA itself. Of under 200,000 clones in the sample, roughly 76% were seen once. Germline V CDR1 and CDR2: SGHNT, YYREEE (reference sequence). The length of the CDR3 is 16 residues. V dropped 4 bases and J dropped 4; count of bases not matched to a gene: 13.

This TCR derives from a male donor in good health and CMV-seronegative. The source material was PBMCs. The chain joins TRBV5-4 to TRBJ1-1; 7 bases are shared with TRBD1. CDR3 residues: CASSHPNMAGGTEAFF. As DNA, the CDR3 is TGTGCCAGCAGCCACCCGAATATGGCAGGGGGCACTGAAGCTTTCTTT.